The entry below gives a single T cell receptor beta chain sequence along with its context. The antigen is not known. This entry comes from a study of shared clonotypes between healthy human individuals. Overall study context: Each donor contributed plates that comprised three CD4 naive, three CD4 memory, two CD8 naive and one CD8 memory. Study-wide results and limits: The sole specimen, blood, was sampled, and tissue repertoires likely differ.

The deep-level immunoSEQ assay was used. The protocol was immunoSEQ multiplex PCR, while the TCRdb copy is restricted to in-frame clones and leaves out a portion. The sample has around 1.1 million clones, 70% to 80% seen once. The CDR3 is 15 residues long. The germline V gene has CDR1 MDHEN and CDR2 SYDVKM. V lost 2 bases and J 3 bases, leaving 14 bases between the germline ends. The source of this sequence is a man aged 18 to 29 in good health. Some clones in this sample may be carry-over from other donors' samples. The chain uses TRBV28 and TRBJ2-7; TRBD1 might be the D (6 bases). Sample: memory CD4+ T cells from PBMCs. Subset here: CD45RA-negative fraction. CDR3 bases: TGTGCCAGCAGTTTAGGTCTCAGGGGATACTACGAGCAGTACTTC. This gives the protein CASSLGLRGYYEQYF.